Sequencing of this T cell receptor (beta chain) was carried out in a study of T cell clonotyping in hematopoietic cell transplantation. General study results and limits: At the given depth, recipient repertoires were over 97% de novo clonotypes. CD4 and CD8 repertoire contributions could not be separated without sorting. After transplant, recipient diversity fell while pathologically expanded clonotypes grew through day 180.

On this clone itself: Its target is unknown.

V was pared by 2 bases and J by 4 bases, with 8 bases of the junction left unmatched. Germline CDR1 reads SGHDT; CDR2 reads YYEEEE. The CDR3 spans 15 residues. The data were produced by immunoSEQ multiplex PCR, yet TCRdb's version contains in-frame clones alone and is incomplete. The sample records 8,000 or so clones, less than 70% being singletons. The V gene is TRBV5-6, the J gene TRBJ1-2; TRBD1 matches 7 bases. This sequence originates from a male patient between 60 and 69 years old who had an allogeneic stem cell transplant from an unrelated donor, so the T cells may come from the graft donor. Some clones in this sample may be carry-over from other donors' samples. Sequencing was performed on peripheral blood mononuclear cells, taken 100 days after allogeneic stem cell transplant. The CDR3 DNA reads as TGTGCCAGCAGCTTCCCCGACAGGGAGGGCTATGGCTACACCTTC. This sequence encodes CASSFPDREGYGYTF.